The T cell receptor beta chain under discussion was sequenced for a study of T cell responses to AZD1222 COVID-19 vaccine. Study-level results: Baseline seropositivity characterized only six or seven AZD1222 recipients. Reports say nearly half of spike-specific TCRs go after unmutated variant regions. Spike-specific TCR breadth and depth rose after two AZD1222 doses. All repertoire sampling was performed exclusively after the peak T cell response.

This CDR3 contains 14 residues. Germline V gene lookup returns CDR1 SEHNR and CDR2 FQNEAQ (reference sequence). Trimming removed 4 bases from V and 0 bases from J, with 7 bases in between. The repertoire was sequenced with immunoSEQ multiplex PCR; TCRdb's copy has only in-frame clones and lacks some. The sample carries some 140,000 clones, 80% to 95% recorded once. Of note for this clone: Its antigen is unknown.

The input for sequencing was peripheral blood, taken 28 days after the second AZD1222 dose. The origin of this receptor is an adult who received the AZD1222 COVID-19 vaccine. V gene TRBV7-9 combines with J gene TRBJ1-3; weak D call: TRBD1 (6 bases). CDR3 nucleotides: TGTGCCAGCAGCTGGGGGGCCTCTGGAAACACCATATATTTT. Its protein is CASSWGASGNTIYF.